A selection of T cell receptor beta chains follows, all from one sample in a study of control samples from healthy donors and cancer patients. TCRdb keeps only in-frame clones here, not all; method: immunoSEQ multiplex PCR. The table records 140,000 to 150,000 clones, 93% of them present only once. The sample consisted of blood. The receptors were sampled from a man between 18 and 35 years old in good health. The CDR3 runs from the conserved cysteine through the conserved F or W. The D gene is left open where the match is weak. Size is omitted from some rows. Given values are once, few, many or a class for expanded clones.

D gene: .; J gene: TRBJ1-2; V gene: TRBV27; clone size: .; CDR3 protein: CATRHLGGRNYGYTF; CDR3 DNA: TGTGCCACCAGGCACCTCGGGGGTAGAAACTATGGCTACACCTTC
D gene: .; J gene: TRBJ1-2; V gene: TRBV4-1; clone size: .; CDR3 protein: CASSQEPDRLYGYTF; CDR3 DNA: TGCGCCAGCAGCCAAGAGCCGGACCGCCTCTATGGCTACACCTTC
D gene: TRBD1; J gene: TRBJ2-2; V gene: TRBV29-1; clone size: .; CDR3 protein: CSVLRTGAGELFF; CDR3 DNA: TGCAGCGTCCTGAGGACAGGAGCCGGGGAGCTGTTTTTT
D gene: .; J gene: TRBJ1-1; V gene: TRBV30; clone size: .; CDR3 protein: CAWNAGTNTEAFF; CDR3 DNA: TGTGCCTGGAATGCAGGGACGAACACTGAAGCTTTCTTT
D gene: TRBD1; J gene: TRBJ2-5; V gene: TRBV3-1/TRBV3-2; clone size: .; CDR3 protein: CASSLGQGETQYF; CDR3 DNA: TGTGCCAGCAGCTTAGGACAGGGGGAGACCCAGTACTTC
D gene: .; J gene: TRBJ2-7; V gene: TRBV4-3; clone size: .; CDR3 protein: CASSQDRNYEQYF; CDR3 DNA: TGCGCCAGCAGCCAAGATAGGAACTACGAGCAGTACTTC
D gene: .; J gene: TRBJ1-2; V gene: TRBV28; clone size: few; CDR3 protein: CASSLSGTYGYTF; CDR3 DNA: TGTGCCAGCAGTTTATCGGGGACGTATGGCTACACCTTC
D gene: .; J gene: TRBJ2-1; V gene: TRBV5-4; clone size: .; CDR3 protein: CASSTVRGGQFEQFF; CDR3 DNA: TGTGCCAGCAGCACCGTGCGCGGGGGACAGTTCGAGCAGTTCTTC
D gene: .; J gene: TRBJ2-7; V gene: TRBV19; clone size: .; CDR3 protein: CASAPGPLAAYEQYF; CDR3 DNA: TGTGCCAGTGCTCCGGGACCCCTGGCCGCCTACGAGCAGTACTTC
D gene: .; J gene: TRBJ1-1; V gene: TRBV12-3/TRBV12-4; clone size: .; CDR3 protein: CASSQSERGGAFF; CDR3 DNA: TGTGCCAGCAGTCAAAGCGAGAGGGGGGGAGCTTTCTTT
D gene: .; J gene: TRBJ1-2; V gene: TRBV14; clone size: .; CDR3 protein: CASSQVLSRGYTF; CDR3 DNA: TGTGCCAGCAGCCAAGTTCTCTCCAGGGGCTACACCTTC
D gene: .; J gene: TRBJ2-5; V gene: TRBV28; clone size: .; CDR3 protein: CASLGASGSPGETQYF; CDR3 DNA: TGTGCCAGCCTGGGGGCTAGCGGATCCCCCGGGGAGACCCAGTACTTC
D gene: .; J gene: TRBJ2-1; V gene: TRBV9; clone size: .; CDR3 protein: CASSGPGGYEQFF; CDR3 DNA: TGTGCCAGCAGCGGGCCCGGTGGATATGAGCAGTTCTTC
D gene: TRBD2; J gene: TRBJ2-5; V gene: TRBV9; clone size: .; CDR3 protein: CASSVYVSGGRETQYF; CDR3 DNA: TGTGCCAGCAGCGTATATGTTAGCGGGGGCCGAGAGACCCAGTACTTC